This T cell receptor (beta chain) was found in a study of control samples from healthy donors and cancer patients. Produced via immunoSEQ multiplex PCR; TCRdb's table is partial and in-frame only. The sample has 100,000 or so clones; just over 90% are singletons. The CDR3 sequence is 15 residues long. Germline V gene sequence: CDR1 SGHRS, CDR2 YFSETQ. With 0 bases clipped from V and 0 bases from J, the junction kept 0 bases outside the gene matches. Sample: blood. The rearrangement links TRBV5-1 to TRBJ1-5, with 7 bases identical to TRBD1. The clonotype comes from a woman aged 18-29 years in good health. In DNA form, the CDR3 reads TGCGCCAGCAGCTTGGGGGACAGTAGCAATCAGCCCCAGCATTTT. Protein: CASSLGDSSNQPQHF. Drawing the rest from reference TRBV5-1 and TRBJ1-5, the complete variable domain is KAGVTQTPRYLIKTRGQQVTLSCSPISGHRSVSWYQQTPGQGLQFLFEYFSETQRNKGNFPGRFSGRQFSNSRSEMNVSTLELGDSALYLCASSLGDSSNQPQHFGDGTRLSIL.